These 17 T cell receptor beta chains came from one sample sequenced in a study of blood T cell repertoires in COVID-19. Assay used: immunoSEQ multiplex PCR; TCRdb lists only in-frame clones, some missing. Of some 110,000 clones listed, over 75% are singletons. The sequenced sample was peripheral blood. Receptors originate from a man aged 50 to 59 with acute or convalescent COVID-19.

V gene TRBV3-1 (or the pseudogene TRBV3-2) combines with J gene TRBJ2-5; 16 nucleotides align to TRBD2. The V segment lost 4 bases and the J segment 4 bases; nucleotides outside the gene matches: 6. CDR1 is LGHDT, CDR2 YNNKEL, per germline (reference sequence). CDR3 length: 17 amino acids. The CDR3 reads CASSLGTSGRESETQYF. The CDR3 DNA sequence: TGTGCCAGCAGCCTCGGGACTAGCGGGAGGGAGTCAGAGACCCAGTACTTC.

This chain joins TRBV5-1 and TRBJ2-7; D perhaps matches TRBD2 (5 bases). The V end lost 4 bases, the J end lost 2 bases, and 13 bases lay between the germline ends. The CDR3 runs to 14 residues. Germline assignment: CDR1 SGHRS and CDR2 YFSETQ. The CDR3 protein is CASSPGLEPYEQYF. In nucleotides, the CDR3 is TGCGCCAGCAGCCCCGGACTCGAGCCCTACGAGCAGTACTTC.

The chain carries TRBV5-1 and TRBJ1-2, with D perhaps TRBD1 (6 bases). This CDR3 has 15 amino acids. The germline V gene encodes CDR1 SGHRS and CDR2 YFSETQ. V lost 3 bases, J lost 8 bases, and 20 bases lay in between. In DNA, the CDR3 is TGCGCCAGCAGCTCGGCCCCGGGGGGGGGCGCGGGCTACACCTTC. It encodes CASSSAPGGGAGYTF.

In the case of this clone: Other DNA sequences in this sample translate to the same CDR3. V is TRBV2 and J is TRBJ2-1, with no clear D. Germline CDR1 is SNHLY and CDR2 is FYNNEI. The V and J ends lost 6 bases and 0 bases respectively, with 9 bases between them. The CDR3 is 14 residues long. The CDR3 DNA follows: TGTGCCAGCAGCGTGTCCGGCTCCTACAATGAGCAGTTCTTC. Protein product: CASSVSGSYNEQFF.

With regard to this clone: Other nucleotide sequences in the sample specify the same CDR3. The V gene is TRBV7-9, the J gene TRBJ1-6, with 7 bases aligning to TRBD1. This CDR3 region has 15 residues. Germline values: CDR1 SEHNR, CDR2 FQNEAQ (reference sequence). V lost 1 base, J lost 10 bases, and 7 bases stayed unmatched. The CDR3 loop reads CASSLGGGELSPLHF. The CDR3 DNA reads TGTGCCAGCAGCTTAGGAGGGGGCGAGTTATCACCCCTCCACTTT.

The V gene is TRBV24-1, the J gene TRBJ2-7; TRBD1 agrees at 9 bases. Germline V gene sequence: CDR1 KGHDR, CDR2 SFDVKD. The CDR3 runs to 15 residues. J lost 3 bases, V lost 3 bases, and 5 bases had no gene match. The CDR3 region is CATSDRRTGVYEQYF. CDR3 in DNA: TGTGCCACCAGTGATCGCAGGACAGGGGTCTACGAGCAGTACTTC.

The chain links TRBV30 to TRBJ2-3, with 7 nucleotides matching TRBD1. CDR1 and CDR2 from the germline V gene are GTSNPN and SVGIG (reference sequence). The junction had 1 base not matched to a gene; V was cut back by 5 bases and J by 2 bases. This CDR3 is 12 amino acids long. The CDR3 here is CAWQGVTDTQYF. As DNA, the CDR3 is TGTGCCTGGCAGGGGGTCACAGATACGCAGTATTTT. Looking up the rest from reference TRBV30 and TRBJ2-3 gives the full variable domain: SQTIHQWPATLVQPVGSPLSLECTVEGTSNPNLYWYRQAAGRGLQLLFYSVGIGQISSEVPQNLSASRPQDRQFILSSKKLLLSDSGFYLCAWQGVTDTQYFGPGTRLTVL.

This chain links TRBV4-1 with TRBJ1-2, with 9 nucleotides matching TRBD1. The CDR3 extends over 15 amino acids. Germline assignment: CDR1 MGHRA and CDR2 YSYEKL. J was trimmed by 4 bases and V by 0 bases; bases with no gene match: 3. The CDR3, as DNA: TGCGCCAGCAGCCAAGACGGGACAGGGCTCTATGGCTACACCTTC. Encoded protein: CASSQDGTGLYGYTF.

The chain is built from TRBV7-8 and TRBJ1-6; D is possibly TRBD1 (5 bases). This CDR3 has 17 amino acids. Germline V gene lookup returns CDR1 SGHVS and CDR2 FQNEAQ. V was cut by 6 bases and J by 0 bases, with 15 bases left in between. In DNA form, the CDR3 reads TGTGCCAGCAGGAAGACAGCCCAGAGCTCCTATAATTCACCCCTCCACTTT. Encoded protein: CASRKTAQSSYNSPLHF.

This chain links TRBV27 with TRBJ2-7, with a possible D match to TRBD2 (6 bases). CDR3 length: 17 amino acids. The germline V gene encodes CDR1 MNHEY and CDR2 SMNVEV (reference sequence). V was clipped by 5 bases and J by 5 bases, with 25 bases between them. DNA for the CDR3: TGTGCCAGCAGTGCGCGGGGTGTGGTCGGGCGCAGTGACGAGCAGTACTTC. Translated: CASSARGVVGRSDEQYF.

This rearrangement joins TRBV2 to TRBJ1-4, with 12 nucleotides matching TRBD1. This CDR3 has 17 residues. V lost 10 bases and J lost 1; bases outside the gene matches: 10. Germline V gene data show CDR1 as SNHLY and CDR2 as FYNNEI. CDR3 in DNA: TGTGCCACAGCGGCAAGGGACAGGGGGCGAACTAATGAAAAACTGTTTTTT. Its translation is CATAARDRGRTNEKLFF.

This rearrangement joins TRBV27 to TRBJ2-2, with 12 bases aligning to TRBD2. The CDR3 is 14 amino acids. V trimming: 8 bases; J trimming: 3 bases; junction bases outside the gene matches: 1. CDR1 and CDR2 from the germline V gene are MNHEY and SMNVEV (reference sequence). This CDR3 reads CASGLAGYTGELFF. The CDR3 DNA reads as TGTGCCAGCGGACTAGCGGGATACACCGGGGAGCTGTTTTTT.

The chain's CDR3 is CASRISRGRTGELFF. In DNA, the CDR3 is TGTGCCAGCAGGATCAGCAGGGGGCGCACCGGGGAGCTGTTTTTT. This chain joins TRBV2 and TRBJ2-2, with TRBD1 identical over 8 bases. V lost 6 bases to trimming and J lost 4 bases; unmatched junction nucleotides: 7. Germline V gene lookup returns CDR1 SNHLY and CDR2 FYNNEI. The CDR3 spans 15 residues.

The chain carries TRBV13 and TRBJ1-2; no definite D call. Germline V lookup: CDR1 PRHDT, CDR2 FYEKMQ (reference sequence). Trimming took 4 bases from V and 1 from J, leaving 16 bases between them. CDR3 length equals 16 residues. The CDR3: CASSSSFVVFNYGYTF. In nucleotides, the CDR3 is TGTGCCAGCAGCTCTAGCTTCGTCGTTTTTAACTATGGCTACACCTTC.

J is TRBJ2-7 and V is TRBV10-1; TRBD1 aligns across 8 bases. The CDR3 totals 13 residues. Trimming removed 8 bases from V and 5 bases from J; junction bases left unmatched: 8. Per the germline V gene, CDR1 is WNHNN and CDR2 is SYGVQD (reference sequence). The CDR3 loop is CASPGQGFNEQYF. CDR3 nucleotides: TGCGCCAGCCCCGGACAGGGCTTTAACGAGCAGTACTTC.

The chain joins TRBV5-4 to TRBJ2-5; possibly TRBD2 for D (5 bases). The CDR3 sequence is 14 residues long. Germline V gene data show CDR1 as SGHNT and CDR2 as YYREEE (reference sequence). Between the trimmed V and J ends, which lost 4 bases and 2 bases, there was a span of 12 bases. In DNA, the CDR3 is TGTGCCAGCAGCCCTGGGCGGGCACAAGAGACCCAGTACTTC. Amino acids: CASSPGRAQETQYF.

This chain connects TRBV19 to TRBJ1-1; 9 bases align to TRBD1. Trimming cost V 8 bases and J 3 bases; bases outside gene matches: 1. The CDR3 contains 12 residues. Germline V gene data show CDR1 as LNHDA and CDR2 as SQIVND (reference sequence). The DNA for the CDR3 is TGTGCCAGTGGACAGGGGTACACTGAAGCTTTCTTT. Translation gives CASGQGYTEAFF.